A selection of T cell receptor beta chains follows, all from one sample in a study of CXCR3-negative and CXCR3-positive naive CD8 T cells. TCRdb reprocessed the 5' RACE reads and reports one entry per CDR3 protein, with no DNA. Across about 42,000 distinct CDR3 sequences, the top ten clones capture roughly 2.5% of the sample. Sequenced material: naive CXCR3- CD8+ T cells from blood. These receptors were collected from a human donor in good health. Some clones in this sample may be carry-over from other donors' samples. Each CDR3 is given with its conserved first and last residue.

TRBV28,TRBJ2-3,CASSLASGVTDTQYF
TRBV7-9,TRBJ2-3,CASSSTGLAGVSGTDTQYF
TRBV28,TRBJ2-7,CASSLQGDGYEQYF
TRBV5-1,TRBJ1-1,CASSSRGNTEAFF
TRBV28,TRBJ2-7,CASSGGWTGPYEQYF
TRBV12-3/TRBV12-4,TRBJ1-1,CASYTGTGNTEAFF
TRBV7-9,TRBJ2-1,CASSPVAGYNEQFF
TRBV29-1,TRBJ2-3,CSVDPTSGADTQYF
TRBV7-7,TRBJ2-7,CASSLGTGGNYEQYF
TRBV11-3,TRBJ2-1,CASSPSSGNNEQFF
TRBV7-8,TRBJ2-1,CASSRSGNEHFF
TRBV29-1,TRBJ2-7,CSVQGLAGLGEQYF
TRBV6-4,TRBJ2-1,CASSAVGQGGSEQFF
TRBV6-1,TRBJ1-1,CASSEGPYTTTEAFF
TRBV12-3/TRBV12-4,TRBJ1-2,CASSLLGSGYTF
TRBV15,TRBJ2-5,CATSDRGLETQYF
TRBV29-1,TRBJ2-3,CSVEDPASGEQIDTQYF
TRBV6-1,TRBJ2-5,CASSGSTGSAETQYF
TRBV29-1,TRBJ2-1,CSVEERTEVYNEQFF
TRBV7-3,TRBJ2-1,CASSRRPAWDEQFF
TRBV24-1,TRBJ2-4,CATSDLGNIQYF
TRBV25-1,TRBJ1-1,CASSDLGETNTEAFF
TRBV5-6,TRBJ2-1,CASSLGPLAAIGYEQYF
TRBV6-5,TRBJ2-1,CASSYRVNEQFF
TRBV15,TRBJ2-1,CATSPPGGMGNEQFF
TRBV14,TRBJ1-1,CASRTSSVTEAFF
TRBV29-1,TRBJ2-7,CSVQGQVPHEQYF
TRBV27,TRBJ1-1,CASSLTGNGYTEASF
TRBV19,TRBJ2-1,CASSPYSDNEQFF
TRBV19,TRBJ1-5,CASSITDGSNQPQHF
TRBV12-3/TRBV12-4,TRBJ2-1,CASSLGDNEQFF
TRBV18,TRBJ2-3,CASSPPLAEPSTDTQYF
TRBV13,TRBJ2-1,CASSLVSAGGFGEQFF
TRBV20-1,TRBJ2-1,CSANIYGGGTGGYNEQFF
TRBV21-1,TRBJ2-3,CASSKDTGTSYSTDTQYF
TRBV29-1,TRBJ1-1,CSVEDWQRGTEAFF
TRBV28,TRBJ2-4,CASSLGLAETLAKNIQYF
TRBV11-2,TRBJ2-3,CASSPGTGGRDTQYF
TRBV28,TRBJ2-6,CASLTGPGANVLTF
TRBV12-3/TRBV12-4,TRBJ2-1,CASSLGDGYNEQFF
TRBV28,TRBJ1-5,CATSVVGTADNQPQHF
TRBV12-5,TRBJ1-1,CASGLAGLETEAFF
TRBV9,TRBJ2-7,CASSVVSGYEQYF
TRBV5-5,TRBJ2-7,CASSRTGQTYEQYF
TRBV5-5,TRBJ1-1,CASSLGPGRRNTEAFF
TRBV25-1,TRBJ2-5,CASSEFNSQETQYF
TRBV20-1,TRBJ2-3,CSARVRGQGAGDTQYF
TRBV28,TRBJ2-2,CASRHSGSGELFF
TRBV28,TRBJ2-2,CASSLLGPGADTGELFF
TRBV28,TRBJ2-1,CASSLTLQGYNEQFF
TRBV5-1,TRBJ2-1,CASSLAVNEQFF
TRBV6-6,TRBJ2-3,CASSLGRSPDTQYF
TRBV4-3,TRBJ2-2,CASSQDLKGFGELFF
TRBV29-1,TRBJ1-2,CSVRSTGTYGYTF
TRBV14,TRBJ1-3,CASSQDEHSGNTIYF